This TCR beta chain was profiled in a study of regulatory T cells in long-lasting Graves disease. Study context: Duration of antithyroid drug therapy among newly diagnosed Graves' patients was under 3 months.

The germline gives CDR1 MGHRA, CDR2 YSYEKL. The CDR3 consists of 15 residues. Time point: newly diagnosed GD, antithyroid drugs for less than 3 months. The TCR library was made from RNA extracted from PBMCs. Arm-PCR of CDR3 regions and iRepertoire HTBI primers were used to build TCR beta libraries. TCRdb processed the multiplex PCR reads anew with MiXCR; each CDR3 protein has one entry. The sample lists some 500,000 distinct CDR3 sequences; 15% to 20% were seen once. As to this clonotype: Its target is unknown.

Study-level results: TCR diversity was lower in persistent Graves' patients (versus newly diagnosed ones). TRBV28 was favored in persistent disease, as were TRBJ1-2 and TRBJ2-5.

This sample also belongs to another study, concerning T cells in Graves' hyperthyroidism and ophthalmopathy.

This TCR was recovered from a middle-aged woman with Graves disease. The sequenced sample was peripheral blood mononuclear cells (PBMCs), obtained at new diagnosis, from a patient treated with antithyroid drugs. This chain joins TRBV4-1 and TRBJ2-3; maybe TRBD1 (6 bases). The assigned J gene may be wrong: the sequence end matches TRBJ1-5 better. In DNA, the CDR3 is TGCGCCAGCAGCCGGAGCGGGGGGGCCGCAGATACGCAGCATTTT. Protein: CASSRSGGAADTQHF.